This T cell receptor (beta chain) was identified in a study of T cells in Graves' hyperthyroidism and ophthalmopathy. Diagnosis rested on symptoms, serum thyroxine and TRAb, thyroid ultrasound, and orbital computed tomography. TCR beta CDR3 region amplification was performed from RNA transcripts. First-round RT-PCR targeting the TCR CDR3 was performed with the HTBI primer set. TCRdb fed the multiplex PCR reads into MiXCR, producing one record per CDR3 protein. The sample includes some 560,000 distinct CDR3 sequences, about a sixth seen only once; the top ten take under 8%. The V gene lost 5 bases and the J gene lost 8 bases, with 10 bases spanning the gap. The CDR3 is 13 residues long. From germline, CDR1 is LNHDA and CDR2 SQIVND (reference sequence).

The source is a woman under 40 with Graves' hyperthyroidism. The chain joins TRBV19 to TRBJ1-6; no clear D gene. Sequencing used blood. In DNA, the CDR3 is TGTGCCAGTAGTGGAGGACTGGATTCACCCCTCCACTTT. It specifies CASSGGLDSPLHF. The full variable domain, completed using reference TRBV19 and TRBJ1-6, is DGGITQSPKYLFRKEGQNVTLSCEQNLNHDAMYWYRQDPGQGLRLIYYSQIVNDFQKGDIAEGYSVSREKKESFPLTVTSAQKNPTAFYLCASSGGLDSPLHFGNGTRLTVT.